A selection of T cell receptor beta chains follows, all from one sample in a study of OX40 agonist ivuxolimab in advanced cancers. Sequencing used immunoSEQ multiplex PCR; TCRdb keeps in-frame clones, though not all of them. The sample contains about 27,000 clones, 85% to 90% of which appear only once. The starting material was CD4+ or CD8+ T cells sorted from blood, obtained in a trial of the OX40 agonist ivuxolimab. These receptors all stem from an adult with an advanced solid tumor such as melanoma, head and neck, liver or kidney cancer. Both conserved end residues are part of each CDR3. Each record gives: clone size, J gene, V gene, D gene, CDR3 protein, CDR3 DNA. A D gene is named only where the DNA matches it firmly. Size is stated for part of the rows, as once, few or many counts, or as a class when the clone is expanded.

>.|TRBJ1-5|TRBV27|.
CASSPGQINQPQHF
TGTGCCAGCAGTCCCGGACAGATCAATCAGCCCCAGCATTTT
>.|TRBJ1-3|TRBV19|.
CASSLGPNLGNTIYF
TGTGCCAGTAGCTTAGGCCCCAACCTTGGAAACACCATATATTTT
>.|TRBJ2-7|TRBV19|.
CASRGSGAGEQYF
TGTGCCAGTAGGGGGTCAGGGGCAGGAGAGCAGTACTTC
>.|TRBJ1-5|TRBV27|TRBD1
CASSLWTGREPQHF
TGTGCCAGCAGTTTATGGACAGGGAGGGAGCCCCAGCATTTT
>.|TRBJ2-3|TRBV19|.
CASSIGFSSTDTQYF
TGTGCCAGTAGTATTGGTTTTTCTAGCACAGATACGCAGTATTTT
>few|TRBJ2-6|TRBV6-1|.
CASSEGLSGANVLTF
TGTGCCAGCAGTGAAGGGCTCTCTGGGGCCAACGTCCTGACTTTC
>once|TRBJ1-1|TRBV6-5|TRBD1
CASSFGQGTTEAFF
TGTGCCAGCAGTTTCGGACAGGGGACCACTGAAGCTTTCTTT
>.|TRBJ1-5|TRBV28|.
CASGAGTGMEPQHF
TGTGCCAGCGGAGCCGGGACGGGGATGGAGCCCCAGCATTTT
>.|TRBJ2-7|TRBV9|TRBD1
CASSSSMGQGVNEQYF
TGTGCCAGCAGCTCATCAATGGGACAGGGTGTCAACGAGCAGTACTTC
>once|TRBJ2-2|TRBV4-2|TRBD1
CASSSSGGAAGLTGELFF
TGTGCCAGCAGCTCTTCAGGGGGCGCAGCTGGTTTAACGGGGGAGCTGTTTTTT
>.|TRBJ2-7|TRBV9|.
CASSANARGREHEQYF
TGTGCCAGCAGCGCCAACGCCAGGGGCAGGGAACACGAGCAGTACTTC
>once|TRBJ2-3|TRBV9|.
CASRDRERDTQYF
TGTGCCAGCAGAGATAGGGAACGAGATACGCAGTATTTT
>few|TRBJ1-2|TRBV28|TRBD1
CASSVGTGYGYTF
TGTGCCAGCAGTGTAGGGACAGGGTACGGCTACACCTTC
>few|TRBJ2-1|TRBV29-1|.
CSVDSNEQFF
TGCAGCGTTGATTCCAATGAGCAGTTCTTC
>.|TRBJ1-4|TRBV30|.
CAWSVRGGRGEKLFF
TGTGCCTGGAGTGTTAGGGGAGGCCGGGGTGAAAAACTGTTTTTT
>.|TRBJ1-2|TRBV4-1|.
CASSQGGGSYGYTF
TGCGCCAGCAGCCAAGGTGGGGGTAGCTATGGCTACACCTTC
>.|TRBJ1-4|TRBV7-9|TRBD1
CASSGPGQTTNEKLFF
TGTGCCAGCAGTGGACCGGGACAGACAACTAATGAAAAACTGTTTTTT
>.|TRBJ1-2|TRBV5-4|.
CASSPGQRVRNYGYTF
TGTGCCAGCAGCCCGGGCCAGAGGGTACGGAACTATGGCTACACCTTC
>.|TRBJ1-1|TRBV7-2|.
CASSLSERLPEAFF
TGTGCCAGCAGCTTATCCGAGAGGCTCCCTGAAGCTTTCTTT